This T cell receptor beta chain was profiled in a study of blood T cell repertoires in COVID-19. Here immunoSEQ multiplex PCR was the method, and the copy in TCRdb shows in-frame clones only, minus some. The sample consists of under 300,000 clones, approximately 83% of them appearing once. The CDR3 length is 14 residues. Germline CDR1 is KGHSH and CDR2 is LQKENI. The V end was cut by 2 bases, the J end by 4 bases, with 11 bases between. The rearrangement joins TRBV18 to TRBJ1-2; D gene ambiguous. The TCR was taken from a young man who had recovered from COVID-19. Sequencing was carried out using peripheral blood. CDR3 protein: CASSPLQDSYGYTF. DNA for the CDR3: TGTGCCAGCTCACCATTGCAGGACTCCTATGGCTACACCTTC.